This TCR beta chain was captured by sequencing in a study of OX40 agonist ivuxolimab in advanced cancers. Study details: Among those treated, three patients had partial responses, one with hepatocellular carcinoma and two with cutaneous melanoma.

The length of the CDR3 is 15 residues. The germline gives CDR1 SGHDT, CDR2 YYEEEE. V dropped 4 bases and J dropped 0 bases, with 11 bases sitting between them. Produced via immunoSEQ multiplex PCR; TCRdb's table is partial and in-frame only. This repertoire shows around 84,000 clones, approximately 84% found once; its top ten account for 6.5% to 8%. Patients were ineligible given autoimmune disease history or systemic immunosuppression. The specimen comprised CD4+ or CD8+ T cells sorted from blood, sampled in a trial of the OX40 agonist ivuxolimab. V and J are TRBV5-6 and TRBJ1-3; possibly TRBD1 for D (5 bases). The receptor's source is an adult with an advanced solid tumor such as melanoma, head and neck, liver or kidney cancer. Written as DNA, the CDR3 is TGTGCCAGCAGCCTCCGACAGAGCTCTGGAAACACCATATATTTT. Its translation is CASSLRQSSGNTIYF. The full variable domain, completed using reference TRBV5-6 and TRBJ1-3, is DAGVTQSPTHLIKTRGQQVTLRCSPKSGHDTVSWYQQALGQGPQFIFQYYEEEERQRGNFPDRFSGHQFPNYSSELNVNALLLGDSALYLCASSLRQSSGNTIYFGEGSWLTVV.